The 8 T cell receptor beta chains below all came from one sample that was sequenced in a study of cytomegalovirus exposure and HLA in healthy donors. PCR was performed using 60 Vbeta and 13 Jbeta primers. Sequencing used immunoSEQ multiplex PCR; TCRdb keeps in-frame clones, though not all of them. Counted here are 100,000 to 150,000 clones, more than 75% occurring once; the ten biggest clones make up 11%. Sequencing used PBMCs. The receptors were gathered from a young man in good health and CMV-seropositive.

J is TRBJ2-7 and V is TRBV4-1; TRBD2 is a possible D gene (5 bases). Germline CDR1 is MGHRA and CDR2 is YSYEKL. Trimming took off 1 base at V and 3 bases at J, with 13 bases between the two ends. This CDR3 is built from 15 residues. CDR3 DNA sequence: TGCGCCAGCAGCCAAGCCCCCACGGGGTTCTACGAGCAGTACTTC. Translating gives CASSQAPTGFYEQYF.

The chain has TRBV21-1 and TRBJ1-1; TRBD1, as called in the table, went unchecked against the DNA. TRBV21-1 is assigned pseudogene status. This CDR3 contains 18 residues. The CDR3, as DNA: TGTGCCAGCAGCAAAGAACCCAGGGGGAGATTAATGAACACTGAAGCTTTCTTT. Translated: CASSKEPRGRLMNTEAFF.

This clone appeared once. The chain's CDR3 is CASSVAAGRSGGYTF. The CDR3 DNA is TGTGCCAGCAGCGTAGCTGCGGGAAGGTCGGGTGGCTACACCTTC. This chain links TRBV9 with TRBJ1-2; D is undetermined. The CDR3 is 15 amino acids. V was cut by 0 bases and J by 7 bases, with 16 bases left in between. CDR1 SGDLS and CDR2 YYNGEE come from the germline V gene.

The CDR3 coding sequence is TGCGCCAGCAGTCGGGACAGCTCTAACTATGGCTACACCTTC. Amino acids: CASSRDSSNYGYTF. This chain links TRBV5-1 with TRBJ1-2, with 7 bases that match TRBD1. CDR1 is SGHRS, CDR2 YFSETQ, per germline. The ends lost 5 bases at V and 0 bases at J; junction bases unmatched: 4. This CDR3 has 14 amino acids.

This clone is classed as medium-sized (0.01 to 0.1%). The CDR3 nucleotides read TGTGCCAGCAGTCGGACTAGCGGGAGCTACAATGAGCAGTTCTTC. It specifies CASSRTSGSYNEQFF. This chain joins TRBV27 and TRBJ2-1, with 13 bases identical to TRBD2. CDR1 is MNHEY and CDR2 is SMNVEV in the germline V gene (reference sequence). Losses at the gene ends were 5 bases for V and 3 bases for J; bases not matched to a gene: 1. The CDR3 consists of 15 residues.

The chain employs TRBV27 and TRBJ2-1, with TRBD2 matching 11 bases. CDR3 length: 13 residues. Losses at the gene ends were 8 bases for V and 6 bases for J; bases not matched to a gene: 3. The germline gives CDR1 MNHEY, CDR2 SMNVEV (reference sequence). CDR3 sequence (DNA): TGTGCCAGCCGACTAGCGGGACCCAATGAGCAGTTCTTC. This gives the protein CASRLAGPNEQFF.

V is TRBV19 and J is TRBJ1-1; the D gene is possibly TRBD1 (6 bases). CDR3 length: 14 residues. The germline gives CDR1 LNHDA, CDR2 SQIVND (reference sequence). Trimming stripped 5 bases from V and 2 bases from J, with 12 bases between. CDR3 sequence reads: CASSVNRDNTEAFF. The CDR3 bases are TGTGCCAGTAGTGTAAACAGGGATAACACTGAAGCTTTCTTT.

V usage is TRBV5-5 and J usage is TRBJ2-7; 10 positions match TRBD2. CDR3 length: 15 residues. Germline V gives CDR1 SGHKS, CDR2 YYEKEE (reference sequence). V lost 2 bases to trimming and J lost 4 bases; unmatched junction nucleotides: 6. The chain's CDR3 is CASSFEAGGMYEQYF. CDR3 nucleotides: TGTGCCAGCAGCTTTGAAGCGGGGGGGATGTACGAGCAGTACTTC.